This T cell receptor beta chain was found in a study of blood T cells in healthy people across ages. Overall study context: About one barcoded beta molecule per two T cells was the capture yield of template switching.

In the case of this clonotype: The antigen is undetermined.

Deletions cut 7 bases from V and 3 bases from J, with 15 bases between. This CDR3 is 14 amino acids long. CDR1 is SNHLY, CDR2 FYNNEI, per germline. Next came a second PCR, run for about 6 to 11 cycles, which used a sample-barcoded 5' primer along with a J-beta primer mix. TCRdb used MiXCR to reprocess the 5' RACE reads, holding one entry per CDR3 protein. The table includes fewer than 1,200,000 distinct CDR3 sequences, 20% to 25% detected once. General study results and limits: Comparison with aged donors showed that long-lived donors had more naive CD4+ cells and higher diversity.

Another study also made use of these data, one on T cells of mothers and their children. That report adds: The donor cohort consisted of a few healthy Caucasian mothers and their six children. Every mother supplied over 9.5 million TCR beta CDR3 reads and every child approximately 2.8 million.

What was sequenced was blood. The chain uses TRBV2 and TRBJ2-5, with a possible D match to TRBD2 (6 bases). The TCR sequence derives from a girl aged 2-9 years in good health. CDR3 protein: CASIPRRAEETQYF. The CDR3 DNA is TGTGCCAGCATCCCGCGGAGGGCCGAAGAGACCCAGTACTTC. Combining the CDR3 with reference TRBV2 and TRBJ2-5 gives the whole variable domain EPEVTQTPSHQVTQMGQEVILRCVPISNHLYFYWYRQILGQKVEFLVSFYNNEISEKSEIFDDQFSVERPDGSNFTLKIRSTKLEDSAMYFCASIPRRAEETQYFGPGTRLLVL.